What follows is one T cell receptor (beta chain) and its context. Its antigen is currently not known. Base qualities were left out, and no much larger clone turns up one base away. This record comes from a study of blood T cell repertoires in COVID-19 (dated by TCRdb to between 2020 and 2021). General notes on the study: Collaborator samples came from the United States, Italy and Spain and covered acute and convalescent phases of COVID-19. The material from the prospective study consisted of cDNA or gDNA derived from T cells, B-cell-depleted T cells, or PBMCs. Subjects who had been exposed to COVID-19, were actively infected with it, or had recovered from it provided the deeply sampled blood TCRbeta repertoires that made up the dataset. The repertoires were released in a freely available public database meant as a resource for research on the immune response to SARS-CoV-2. Samples came from the ongoing ImmuneRACE study (first 160 participants) plus 1,254 subjects from 6 global collaborators. Nearly every sample came with metadata listing a de-identified subject ID, COVID-19 status, age in years and sex. HLA class I and class II types, where available, came from metadata supplied by the sample provider rather than from assay-based typing. Results the study describes overall, beyond this receptor: The amount of clinical and demographic metadata varied by source and participant and was provided uncurated.

Participants in the prospective study were enrolled through a virtual design, were aged about 18 to 100 years, and lived in under 25 United States geographic areas. In the prospective study, cohorts were assigned on the basis of participant-reported clinical history obtained from a screening survey and a study questionnaire. For ImmuneRACE Cohort 3, a participant was defined as recovered based on two consecutive negative NP/OP PCR tests, clearance by a healthcare professional, or resolution of symptoms. Each participant in the prospective study had whole blood, serum and a nasopharyngeal or oropharyngeal swab collected by mobile phlebotomists. Additional blood draws and questionnaires over an approximately two-month period could optionally be provided by prospective study participants. Before DNA extraction, blood samples from the prospective study were shipped at room temperature or frozen. From cysteine to phenylalanine, the CDR3 is 13 amino acids long. The read is trimmed to its CDR3 DNA, 39 bases read in frame from base 1. From a lookup of the germline V gene (reference sequence), CDR1 and CDR2 are MNHEY and SMNVEV.

The immunoSEQ Assay, a bias-controlled multiplex PCR, was used to amplify TCRbeta CDR3 regions from genomic DNA. As for the authors' bioinformatics: Nucleated cell counts per sample were estimated from amplification of reference gene primers within the assay. To quantify the absolute abundance of each unique TCRbeta CDR3 rearrangement, sequence reads were collapsed and filtered. For each sample, productive Simpson clonality was calculated as the square root of Simpson's diversity index over productive rearrangements. The table comes from immuneACCESS by way of TCRdb, which keeps in-frame sequences with V and J called. Part of the clones is missing from these tables; in studies checked, under half for an unresolved V gene and the rest for unknown reasons. V and J calls and clone size follow that table, whereas D and trimming were derived from the DNA. Here the sample has some 250,000 clones; approximately 84% occur a single time. Clones ranked in the top ten supply about 15% of the sample.

Recombination joined TRBV27 with TRBJ2-3; perhaps TRBD2 is the D gene, with 6 bases matching. This TCR was sampled from a man aged 40-55 years who had recovered from COVID-19. The source material was PBMCs or T cells enriched from blood (not recorded which). The bases read TGTGCGACCCAGGAGGGGCGCGGAGATACGCAGTATTTT. Translated, it gives CATQEGRGDTQYF.